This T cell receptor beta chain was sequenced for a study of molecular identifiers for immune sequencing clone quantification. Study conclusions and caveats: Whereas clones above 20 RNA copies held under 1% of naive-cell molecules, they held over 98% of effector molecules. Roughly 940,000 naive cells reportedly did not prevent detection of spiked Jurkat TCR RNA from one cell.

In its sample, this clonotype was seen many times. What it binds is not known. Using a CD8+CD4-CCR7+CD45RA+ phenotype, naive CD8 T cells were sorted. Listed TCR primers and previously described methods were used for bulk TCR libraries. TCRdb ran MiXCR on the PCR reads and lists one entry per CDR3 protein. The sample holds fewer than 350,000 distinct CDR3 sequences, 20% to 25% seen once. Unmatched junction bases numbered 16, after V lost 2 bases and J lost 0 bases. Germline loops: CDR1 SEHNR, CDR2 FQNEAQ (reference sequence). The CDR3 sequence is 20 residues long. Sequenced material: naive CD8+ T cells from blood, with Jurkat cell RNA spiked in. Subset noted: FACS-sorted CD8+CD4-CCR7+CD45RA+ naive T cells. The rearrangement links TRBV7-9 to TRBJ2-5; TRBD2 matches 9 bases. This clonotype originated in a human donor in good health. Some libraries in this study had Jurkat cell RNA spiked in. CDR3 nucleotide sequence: TGTGCCAGCAGCTTATTAGGTCCTAGCGGGACACCGGGGGACCAAGAGACCCAGTACTTC. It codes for CASSLLGPSGTPGDQETQYF.